These 24 T cell receptor beta chains came from one sample sequenced in a study of blood T cell repertoires in COVID-19 (dated by TCRdb to 2020 to 2022). Library preparation employed the immunoSEQ multiplex PCR assay. Imported from immuneACCESS, the table was reduced by TCRdb to in-frame sequences with V and J called. These copies leave out some clones; in studies compared against another copy, an unresolved V gene accounts for under half, and the cause of the remainder is not known. The sample records 63,000 or so clones, about 85% of which are singletons. In total, the top ten clones hold around 3.9% of the sample. The source material was peripheral blood. The source of these receptors is a man aged 65 to 79 with active COVID-19.

This rearrangement joins TRBV30 to TRBJ2-1; a weak D match, TRBD2 (6 bases). There are 13 residues in the CDR3. In germline, CDR1 is GTSNPN, CDR2 SVGIG (reference sequence). Written as DNA, the CDR3 is TGTGCAATGGGAGGTGGGCCCTACAATGAGCAGTTCTTC. Protein: CAMGGGPYNEQFF.

CDR3: CASSDGTGGANTGELFF. The CDR3, as DNA: TGTGCCAGCAGTGACGGGACAGGGGGGGCCAACACCGGGGAGCTGTTTTTT. This chain links TRBV2 with TRBJ2-2; 11 positions agree with TRBD1. V trimming: 3 bases; J trimming: 2 bases; junction bases outside the gene matches: 5. CDR3 length: 17 residues. Germline V lookup: CDR1 SNHLY, CDR2 FYNNEI.

The rearrangement links TRBV30 to TRBJ1-4; TRBD1 might be the D (5 bases). The germline CDR1 and CDR2 sequences are GTSNPN and SVGIG (reference sequence). The germline V and J ends were trimmed by 1 base and 6 bases, with 15 bases remaining between them. The CDR3 is made up of 15 amino acids. The CDR3 loop is CAWSEGLSGDEKLFF. The CDR3 nucleotides read TGTGCCTGGAGTGAAGGGTTGTCGGGGGATGAAAAACTGTTTTTT.

The chain employs TRBV28 and TRBJ2-1; D gene ambiguous. V dropped 0 bases and J dropped 4 bases, with 10 bases sitting between them. Germline loops: CDR1 MDHEN, CDR2 SYDVKM. The length of the CDR3 is 15 residues. The CDR3 loop reads CASSLWRRQYNEQFF. DNA of the CDR3: TGTGCCAGCAGTTTATGGAGGCGCCAATACAATGAGCAGTTCTTC.

Worth noting for this clone: One junction end disagrees with the germline gene, perhaps due to a read error. This sequence joins TRBV7-7 and TRBJ2-6, with a possible D match to TRBD2 (6 bases). Germline V lookup: CDR1 SSHAT, CDR2 FNYEAQ (reference sequence). The CDR3 is 16 residues long. The CDR3: CASSPGSRSGANVLTF. The CDR3 DNA reads TGTGCTAGCAGCCCCGGGAGTCGCTCTGGGGCCAACGTCCTGACTTTC. The full variable domain, completed using reference TRBV7-7 and TRBJ2-6, is GAGVSQSPRYKVTKRGQDVTLRCDPISSHATLYWYQQALGQGPEFLTYFNYEAQPDKSGLPSDRFSAERPEGSISTLTIQRTEQRDSAMYRCASSPGSRSGANVLTFGAGSRLTVL.

The rearrangement uses TRBV24-1 and TRBJ2-1, with 9 positions matching TRBD1. The CDR3 length is 14 residues. Germline V CDR1 and CDR2: KGHDR, SFDVKD. The V and J ends lost 4 bases and 13 bases, in that order; junction bases with no gene match: 10. This chain's CDR3 is CATSDPQGQGGQFF. The CDR3, as DNA: TGTGCCACCAGTGACCCCCAGGGACAGGGCGGTCAGTTCTTC.

The rearrangement links TRBV29-1 to TRBJ1-4, with D possibly matching TRBD1 (6 bases). The germline CDR1 and CDR2 sequences are SQVTM and ANQGSEA. CDR3 size: 14 residues. Trimming stripped 3 bases from V and 3 bases from J, with 11 bases between. Written as DNA, the CDR3 is TGCAGCGTTGATGGGGCAGGGGCTAATGAAAAACTGTTTTTT. As protein: CSVDGAGANEKLFF.

The V call is TRBV9, the J call TRBJ2-7; 7 bases fit TRBD1. The CDR3 consists of 14 residues. J was trimmed by 4 bases and V by 3 bases; bases with no gene match: 7. Per the germline V gene, CDR1 is SGDLS and CDR2 is YYNGEE. This CDR3 reads CASSGNRGFYEQYF. The DNA for the CDR3 is TGTGCCAGCAGCGGGAACAGGGGTTTTTACGAGCAGTACTTC.

V gene TRBV7-8 combines with J gene TRBJ2-7; 8 bases are a match to TRBD2. Germline loops: CDR1 SGHVS, CDR2 FQNEAQ. This CDR3 has 15 residues. Germline trimming cut 5 bases from V and 7 bases from J; bases unmatched to any gene: 13. The CDR3 loop reads CASSPRGGGPGEQYF. The CDR3 coding sequence is TGTGCCAGCAGCCCCCGGGGGGGAGGGCCGGGGGAGCAGTACTTC.

V gene TRBV19 combines with J gene TRBJ2-2; tentatively, D is TRBD1 (5 bases). Trimming took off 4 bases at V and 13 bases at J, with 19 bases between the two ends. The CDR3 runs 14 residues. The germline gives CDR1 LNHDA, CDR2 SQIVND (reference sequence). CDR3 protein: CASSTPDTTSVLFF. In DNA, the CDR3 is TGTGCCAGTAGTACCCCGGACACGACGTCGGTGCTGTTTTTT.

This clone was seen only once. The V call is TRBV5-3, the J call TRBJ1-2; maybe TRBD1 (6 bases). TRBV5-3 is noted as an ORF with a role that remains uncertain. This CDR3 contains 15 residues. The V gene lost 4 bases and the J gene lost 6 bases, with 19 bases spanning the gap. Written as DNA, the CDR3 is TGTGCCAGAAGCCCCTCGGACAGCGGCCCCCATGGCTACACCTTC. Its translation: CARSPSDSGPHGYTF.

This chain joins TRBV13 and TRBJ1-4; no reliable D call. This CDR3 is 13 amino acids long. Germline assignment: CDR1 PRHDT and CDR2 FYEKMQ (reference sequence). V was pared by 5 bases and J by 4 bases, with 8 bases between. The DNA of the CDR3 is TGTGCCAGCAGCCGCTACCTTAATGAAAAACTGTTTTTT. Amino acids: CASSRYLNEKLFF.

This clone was detected only once. The genes are TRBV11-3 and TRBJ2-2; 8 bases map to TRBD2. V lost 3 bases, J lost 5 bases, and 8 bases stayed unmatched. The V gene's germline CDR1 is SGHNT and CDR2 YENEEA. CDR3 length: 16 amino acids. The DNA of the CDR3 is TGTGCCAGCAGCTTCGGCGGGACTAGAGGGACCGGGGAGCTGTTTTTT. It is translated as CASSFGGTRGTGELFF.

This chain links TRBV18 with TRBJ2-7, with D unclear. The germline gives CDR1 KGHSH, CDR2 LQKENI. Trimming took 0 bases from V and 2 from J, leaving 5 bases between them. The CDR3 has 13 amino acids. The CDR3 DNA reads TGTGCCAGCTCACCACCGGAGACCTACGAGCAGTACTTC. Amino acids: CASSPPETYEQYF.

The CDR3 DNA sequence: TGCGCCAGCAGCCCGGGACTAGGCTACAATGAGCAGTTCTTC. Its protein is CASSPGLGYNEQFF. The chain links TRBV4-3 to TRBJ2-1, with 8 bases identical to TRBD2. The CDR3 has 14 residues. J lost 3 bases, V lost 4 bases, and 2 bases had no gene match. Germline V gene lookup returns CDR1 LGHNA and CDR2 YSLEER.

The chain's CDR3 is CASSPTADTGELFF. As DNA, the CDR3 is TGTGCCAGCAGCCCCACAGCCGACACCGGGGAGCTGTTTTTT. The rearrangement links TRBV7-2 to TRBJ2-2, with no clear D. The CDR3 is made up of 14 amino acids. V dropped 5 bases and J dropped 3 bases, with 10 bases sitting between them. Per germline, CDR1 SGHTA and CDR2 FQGNSA.

This chain uses TRBV25-1 with TRBJ2-7, with TRBD2 matching over 8 bases. This CDR3 spans 14 amino acids. The ends lost 1 base at V and 9 bases at J; junction bases unmatched: 8. In germline, CDR1 is MGHDK, CDR2 SYGVNS. The CDR3 loop reads CASSEFGTSRWQYF. DNA for the CDR3: TGTGCCAGCAGTGAATTTGGGACTAGTAGGTGGCAGTACTTC.

The J gene is TRBJ2-2, the V gene TRBV10-3, with TRBD1 matching over 7 bases. Germline CDR1 and CDR2: ENHRY and SYGVKD. The J segment lost 0 bases and the V segment lost 6 bases, leaving 4 bases of the junction unmatched. This CDR3 is built from 15 residues. Here the CDR3 DNA reads TGTGCCATCAGACCACAGGGGCCGAACACCGGGGAGCTGTTTTTT. Translation gives CAIRPQGPNTGELFF.

V and J are TRBV19 and TRBJ1-1; TRBD1 aligns across 11 bases. With V trimmed by 5 bases and J by 3 bases, 11 bases remained unmatched. The germline gives CDR1 LNHDA, CDR2 SQIVND (reference sequence). The CDR3 runs to 17 residues. This CDR3 reads CASSARTGGLTHTEAFF. CDR3 bases: TGTGCCAGTAGTGCGCGGACAGGGGGCCTTACCCACACTGAAGCTTTCTTT.

The chain is built from TRBV19 and TRBJ1-5; D ambiguous. The CDR3 is made up of 15 amino acids. Trimming took off 1 base at V and 6 bases at J, with 13 bases between the two ends. Germline assignment: CDR1 LNHDA and CDR2 SQIVND (reference sequence). CDR3 protein: CASSIVSLPPQPQHF. CDR3 sequence (DNA): TGTGCCAGTAGTATAGTTTCCCTACCCCCTCAGCCCCAGCATTTT.

The chain joins TRBV7-2 to TRBJ2-3; the match to TRBD1 covers 9 bases. V lost 5 bases to trimming and J lost 1 base; unmatched junction nucleotides: 4. The CDR3 covers 15 residues. Germline V lookup: CDR1 SGHTA, CDR2 FQGNSA. CDR3 residues: CASSQQGAGTDTQYF. CDR3 DNA sequence: TGTGCCAGCAGCCAACAGGGGGCGGGCACAGATACGCAGTATTTT. Drawing the rest from reference TRBV7-2 and TRBJ2-3, the complete variable domain is GAGVSQSPSNKVTEKGKDVELRCDPISGHTALYWYRQSLGQGLEFLIYFQGNSAPDKSGLPSDRFSAERTGGSVSTLTIQRTQQEDSAVYLCASSQQGAGTDTQYFGPGTRLTVL.

The J gene is TRBJ1-4, the V gene TRBV5-1; possible D gene TRBD1, 5 bases. Trimming took off 2 bases at V and 5 bases at J, with 16 bases between the two ends. CDR1 and CDR2 (germline): SGHRS, YFSETQ. The CDR3 consists of 16 residues. CDR3 loop: CASSFRQSGGNEKLFF. In DNA, the CDR3 is TGCGCCAGCAGCTTCCGACAGTCGGGGGGGAATGAAAAACTGTTTTTT.

The gene calls are TRBV20-1 and TRBJ2-2; 11 nucleotides match TRBD1. CDR1 and CDR2 from the germline V gene are DFQATT and SNEGSKA (reference sequence). With 6 bases clipped from V and 4 bases from J, the junction kept 13 bases outside the gene matches. This CDR3 contains 17 residues. CDR3 in DNA: TGCAGTGCCAGTGGTCCGGGGACAGGGGGTGTCACCGGGGAGCTGTTTTTT. Protein product: CSASGPGTGGVTGELFF.

The chain carries TRBV5-1 and TRBJ2-1; TRBD2 matches 12 bases. J lost 6 bases, V lost 4 bases, and 5 bases had no gene match. Germline-derived CDR1 and CDR2 are SGHRS and YFSETQ. The CDR3 runs to 15 residues. The CDR3 DNA reads as TGCGCCAGCAGCCCCGGGACTAGCGGGCCCAATGAGCAGTTCTTC. It encodes CASSPGTSGPNEQFF.